This TCR beta chain was identified during a study of cytomegalovirus exposure and HLA in healthy donors. Healthy people donating bone marrow made up the donors. Per the germline V gene, CDR1 is MNHEY and CDR2 is SMNVEV (reference sequence). The CDR3 extends over 16 amino acids. The V and J ends lost 2 bases and 2 bases, in that order; junction bases with no gene match: 5. Study-level findings and limits: V- and J-gene trimming in TCR beta was tied to a missense DCLRE1C variant by an analysis performed later. Reportedly, cytomegalovirus status was diagnosed with high sensitivity and specificity. Later, TCR association rates were found to vary by HLA locus, highest for DRB1 and lowest for HLA-C.

It was with 60 Vbeta and 13 Jbeta primers that the PCR ran. Produced via immunoSEQ multiplex PCR; TCRdb's table is partial and in-frame only. The sample consists of roughly 140,000 clones, 70% to 90% of them appearing once. Comments on this clone: Its antigen is not known.

The receptor comes from a woman younger than 35 in good health and CMV-seronegative. Sequenced input: PBMCs. The chain employs TRBV27 and TRBJ2-5; 10 bases are a match to TRBD2. This chain's CDR3 is CASSLTWTSGQETQYF. In DNA form, the CDR3 reads TGTGCCAGCAGTTTAACCTGGACTAGCGGTCAAGAGACCCAGTACTTC.